These T cell receptor beta chains were read from a single sample in a study of vaccination effects on CD4 cells after COVID-19. The antigens for these receptors are not known. Only in-frame clones appear in the TCRdb table, and some are missing; sequencing was by immunoSEQ multiplex PCR. The sample includes around 50,000 clones, about four fifths of them seen just once. The sequences come from CD4+ T cells from PBMCs cultured without peptide, collected after COVID-19 vaccination. The receptors shown here come from a human donor who had a prior SARS-CoV-2 infection. Both conserved end residues are part of each CDR3. The order of the fields is D gene, V gene, clone size, J gene, CDR3 DNA, CDR3 protein. The D gene is left open where the match is weak. Clone size is given for some rows only: seen once, a few or many times, or a class if the clone is expanded.

d_call: TRBD1
v_call: TRBV9
clone_size: -
j_call: TRBJ2-6
cdr3_nt: TGTGCCAGCGGAAAAGGGGGCCCTGGGGCCAACGTCCTGACTTTC
cdr3_aa: CASGKGGPGANVLTF

d_call: TRBD1
v_call: TRBV5-1
clone_size: once
j_call: TRBJ2-5
cdr3_nt: TGCGCCAGCAGCAGTACAGGGGGCCAAGAGACCCAGTACTTC
cdr3_aa: CASSSTGGQETQYF

d_call: -
v_call: TRBV12-3/TRBV12-4
clone_size: -
j_call: TRBJ1-5
cdr3_nt: TGTGCCAGCAGTTTATCACCCAATGGGCCCCAGCATTTT
cdr3_aa: CASSLSPNGPQHF

d_call: -
v_call: TRBV5-1
clone_size: -
j_call: TRBJ2-5
cdr3_nt: TGCGCCAGCAGCTTGGGACAGATACAAGAGACCCAGTACTTC
cdr3_aa: CASSLGQIQETQYF

d_call: TRBD1
v_call: TRBV29-1
clone_size: -
j_call: TRBJ2-1
cdr3_nt: TGCAGCGTTGACCAAGACAGGGGGCGCACCAATGAGCAGTTCTTC
cdr3_aa: CSVDQDRGRTNEQFF

d_call: TRBD2
v_call: TRBV5-1
clone_size: -
j_call: TRBJ2-1
cdr3_nt: TGCGCCAGCAGCGGGGGACTAGCAGGCTGGGATGAGCAGTTCTTC
cdr3_aa: CASSGGLAGWDEQFF

d_call: -
v_call: TRBV4-1
clone_size: -
j_call: TRBJ2-7
cdr3_nt: TGCGCCAGCAGCCGGGAGACCAGCTACGAGCAGTACTTC
cdr3_aa: CASSRETSYEQYF

d_call: -
v_call: TRBV30
clone_size: -
j_call: TRBJ1-2
cdr3_nt: TGTGCCCGATCTACTCTCGACAGCTTCACTGGGGGCTACACCTTC
cdr3_aa: CARSTLDSFTGGYTF

d_call: TRBD2
v_call: TRBV5-1
clone_size: -
j_call: TRBJ2-1
cdr3_nt: TGCGCCAGCAGCTTGCGCCCACCTAGCGGGGGGGCCGAATCCCCCTACAATGAGCAGTTCTTC
cdr3_aa: CASSLRPPSGGAESPYNEQFF

d_call: -
v_call: TRBV6-5
clone_size: -
j_call: TRBJ1-2
cdr3_nt: TGTGCCAGCAGTTACCGGGACCTCTATGGCTACACCTTC
cdr3_aa: CASSYRDLYGYTF

d_call: -
v_call: TRBV19
clone_size: -
j_call: TRBJ1-5
cdr3_nt: TGTGCCAGTAGTATAGGCCTGCGGCTGAATCAGCCCCAGCATTTT
cdr3_aa: CASSIGLRLNQPQHF

d_call: TRBD2
v_call: TRBV24-1
clone_size: once
j_call: TRBJ2-7
cdr3_nt: TGTGCCACCAGGCACCTAGCGGCCTACGAGCAGTACTTC
cdr3_aa: CATRHLAAYEQYF

d_call: -
v_call: TRBV5-1
clone_size: few
j_call: TRBJ1-1
cdr3_nt: TGCGCCAGCAGCTTGGGCCCTGAAGCTTTCTTT
cdr3_aa: CASSLGPEAFF

d_call: TRBD2
v_call: TRBV18
clone_size: -
j_call: TRBJ2-1
cdr3_nt: TGTGCCAGCTCACCACGGCTAGCGGGGGACAATGAGCAGTTCTTC
cdr3_aa: CASSPRLAGDNEQFF

d_call: -
v_call: TRBV4-2
clone_size: -
j_call: TRBJ2-5
cdr3_nt: TGTGCCAGCAGCCCTTTGGGGTCTCAGACGGGGACCCAGTACTTC
cdr3_aa: CASSPLGSQTGTQYF

d_call: TRBD1
v_call: TRBV27
clone_size: once
j_call: TRBJ2-5
cdr3_nt: TGTGCCAGCAGTTTGGGGAACAGGGGGCAAGAGACCCAGTACTTC
cdr3_aa: CASSLGNRGQETQYF